Shown below are 18 T cell receptor beta chains from a single sample sequenced in a study of vaccination effects on CD4 cells after COVID-19. Using viral peptide pools, the ViraFEST assay grew out antigen-specific CD4+ T cells prior to sequencing. Scientists isolated CD4+ T cells after an approximately 10-day culture period ended. Vaccinated participants had no history of SARS-CoV-2 infection and tested negative for nucleocapsid antibodies. The antigens for these receptors are not known. Clones were read by immunoSEQ multiplex PCR, and TCRdb kept only the in-frame ones, dropping some. The sample records fewer than 85,000 clones, 60% to 85% being singletons. The sample here was CD4+ T cells from PBMCs cultured with SARS-CoV-2 spike peptides, taken before COVID-19 vaccination. The receptors were gathered from a human donor who received a COVID-19 vaccine.

In its sample, this clone was seen once. The V and J genes are TRBV5-6 and TRBJ2-1, with 12 positions matching TRBD2. The V gene end was trimmed by 1 base and the J gene end by 7 bases; junction bases not matched to a gene: 9. This CDR3 is 17 amino acids long. The V gene's germline CDR1 is SGHDT and CDR2 YYEEEE. CDR3 DNA sequence: TGTGCCAGCAGCTTGTTCCTAGCGGGGGGGCTTGGTAATGAGCAGTTCTTC. Protein: CASSLFLAGGLGNEQFF.

This chain uses TRBV20-1 with TRBJ2-5, with D perhaps matching TRBD1 (5 bases). Germline lookup yields CDR1 DFQATT and CDR2 SNEGSKA (reference sequence). The CDR3 covers 13 residues. With 3 bases removed from V and 4 bases from J, the gap between germline ends came to 12 bases. Written as DNA, the CDR3 is TGCAGTGCTAGTGCCCAGGGTCTAGAGACCCAGTACTTC. It translates to CSASAQGLETQYF.

The chain combines TRBV7-2 with TRBJ2-5; perhaps TRBD1 as D (6 bases). This CDR3 region has 16 residues. Germline loops: CDR1 SGHTA, CDR2 FQGNSA. The V end lost 4 bases, the J end lost 2 bases, and 17 bases lay between the germline ends. CDR3 coding DNA: TGTGCCAGCAGCTCCAACCGGGGACAAGATCAAGAGACCCAGTACTTC. This translates into CASSSNRGQDQETQYF.

The chain combines TRBV3-1 (or the pseudogene TRBV3-2) with TRBJ1-4; the D is unclear. Per the germline V gene, CDR1 is LGHDT and CDR2 is YNNKEL (reference sequence). CDR3 size: 15 residues. The V gene lost 0 bases and the J gene lost 3 bases, with 8 bases spanning the gap. The CDR3 DNA is TGTGCCAGCAGCCAAGAGACGAGCCCTAATGAAAAACTGTTTTTT. It codes for CASSQETSPNEKLFF.

The V gene is TRBV6-4, the J gene TRBJ1-2; weak D call: TRBD1 (5 bases). V lost 3 bases to trimming and J lost 0 bases, with 8 bases between them. Germline V gene sequence: CDR1 MRHNA, CDR2 SNTAGT. CDR3 length equals 14 residues. Written as DNA, the CDR3 is TGTGCCAGCAGTGAGGGACCGGCTAACTATGGCTACACCTTC. Its translation: CASSEGPANYGYTF.

This rearrangement joins TRBV4-1 to TRBJ1-4, with unresolved D. Germline assignment: CDR1 MGHRA and CDR2 YSYEKL. There are 16 residues in the CDR3. The V end was cut by 1 base, the J end by 7 bases, with 16 bases between. CDR3 in DNA: TGCGCCAGCAGCCAAGCCCTAAGGCGTGCGGTTGAAAAACTGTTTTTT. This gives the protein CASSQALRRAVEKLFF.

The chain carries TRBV6-4 and TRBJ2-3; D is uncertain. Trimming cost V 4 bases and J 0 bases, with 8 bases left between them. CDR3 size: 14 residues. Per germline, CDR1 MRHNA and CDR2 SNTAGT. DNA of the CDR3: TGTGCCAGCAGTGCTCTAGGGAGCACAGATACGCAGTATTTT. This translates into CASSALGSTDTQYF.

The genes are TRBV10-2 and TRBJ2-3; D remains unclear. The V gene lost 3 bases and the J gene lost 1 base, with 8 bases spanning the gap. Germline CDR1 is WSHSY and CDR2 is SAAADI. The CDR3 is 14 residues long. DNA for the CDR3: TGCGCCAGCAGTGATGTACTGCGCACAGATACGCAGTATTTT. It encodes CASSDVLRTDTQYF.

The chain combines TRBV6-1 with TRBJ2-5, with TRBD2 matching over 10 bases. J gave up 14 bases and V 1 base, and 16 bases lay outside the gene matches. The CDR3 is 16 amino acids. Germline-derived CDR1 and CDR2 are MNHNS and SASEGT. For the CDR3, the DNA is TGTGCCAGCAGTGAAGTTATTAGCGGGGGGCCATCTAAGCCCTACTTC. Protein sequence: CASSEVISGGPSKPYF.

This clone was picked up one time. The chain links TRBV3-1 (or the pseudogene TRBV3-2) to TRBJ1-1, with no clear D. Germline loops: CDR1 LGHDT, CDR2 YNNKEL (reference sequence). Trimming took 3 bases from V and 6 from J, leaving 5 bases between them. The CDR3 consists of 11 residues. CDR3 bases: TGTGCCAGCAGCCAGGACGCTGAAGCTTTCTTT. It encodes CASSQDAEAFF.

This sequence joins TRBV2 and TRBJ1-1; a possible D gene is TRBD1 (6 bases). The V gene's germline CDR1 is SNHLY and CDR2 FYNNEI. The CDR3 covers 12 residues. The V end lost 4 bases, the J end lost 10 bases, and 13 bases lay between the germline ends. For the CDR3, the DNA is TGTGCCAGCAGTGGAGACAGGATCAGAGCTTTCTTT. Amino acids: CASSGDRIRAFF.

V gene TRBV27 combines with J gene TRBJ1-5, with TRBD1 identical over 8 bases. CDR1 MNHEY and CDR2 SMNVEV come from the germline V gene (reference sequence). V lost 5 bases to trimming and J lost 3 bases; unmatched junction nucleotides: 6. The CDR3 contains 15 residues. CDR3 coding DNA: TGTGCCAGCAGTGATACAGGGGGAATCAATCAGCCCCAGCATTTT. It codes for CASSDTGGINQPQHF.

This clone has only a few counts. The V call is TRBV6-1, the J call TRBJ2-4, with D perhaps TRBD1 (6 bases). V lost 3 bases and J lost 7, with 10 bases in between. The CDR3 totals 13 residues. The V gene's germline CDR1 is MNHNS and CDR2 SASEGT. The CDR3 loop reads CASSDPGDNIQYF. The CDR3 region has the DNA TGTGCCAGCAGTGATCCAGGGGACAACATTCAGTACTTC.

This clone was seen a handful of times. This sequence joins TRBV11-1 and TRBJ1-2; D is unresolved. V was shortened by 6 bases and J by 5 bases, with 10 bases between the two germline ends. CDR1 is SGHAT, CDR2 FQDESV, per germline (reference sequence). The CDR3 length is 12 residues. The CDR3 DNA follows: TGTGCCAGCAGTCTCGGGCGGTATGGCTACACCTTC. Translating gives CASSLGRYGYTF.

The chain combines TRBV5-6 with TRBJ1-1; weak D call: TRBD1 (5 bases). V lost 6 bases, J lost 5 bases, and 11 bases lay in between. The CDR3 is 12 residues long. The V gene's germline CDR1 is SGHDT and CDR2 YYEEEE. CDR3 nucleotide sequence: TGTGCCAGCAAACTAGGGGTAACTGAAGCTTTCTTT. The encoded protein is CASKLGVTEAFF.

The rearrangement joins TRBV13 to TRBJ2-5, with 9 positions matching TRBD2. The germline gives CDR1 PRHDT, CDR2 FYEKMQ (reference sequence). V lost 0 bases to trimming and J lost 3 bases; unmatched junction nucleotides: 8. The CDR3 extends over 17 amino acids. The CDR3 coding sequence is TGTGCCAGCAGCTTAGGGTTTGCGGCTAGCGGGGAAGAGACCCAGTACTTC. Translation: CASSLGFAASGEETQYF.

The chain links TRBV6-5 to TRBJ1-2; D remains ambiguous. This CDR3 contains 14 residues. CDR1 and CDR2 from the germline V gene are MNHEY and SVGAGI. The V end lost 4 bases, the J end lost 4 bases, and 13 bases lay between the germline ends. The CDR3 nucleotides are TGTGCCAGCAGTTCCCAAGGCTTGAGCTATGGCTACACCTTC. Its protein is CASSSQGLSYGYTF.

This chain uses TRBV3-1 (or the pseudogene TRBV3-2) with TRBJ2-5, with D maybe TRBD2 (6 bases). Germline CDR1 and CDR2: LGHDT and YNNKEL (reference sequence). This CDR3 comprises 14 residues. The germline V and J ends were trimmed by 0 bases and 5 bases, with 10 bases remaining between them. CDR3 amino acids: CASSQDQRVETQYF. The CDR3 DNA follows: TGTGCCAGCAGCCAAGATCAGCGGGTGGAGACCCAGTACTTC.